This T cell receptor beta chain originates from a study of persistence of HIV-infected CD4 T cells. Study results and caveats: TCR oligoclonality correlated with proviral oligoclonality in the same sorted populations.

With regard to this clone: Its antigen is not known.

The CDR3 length is 16 residues. Germline-derived CDR1 and CDR2 are MNHEY and SVGEGT. The J segment lost 7 bases and the V segment lost 5 bases, leaving 13 bases of the junction unmatched. The stimulus was an HIV-1 Gag 15-mer peptide pool, 0.8 to 1 ug/peptide/mL. CD40L-negative CD69-negative CD45RO-high memory CD4+ T cells were sorted as populations depleted of antigen-responding cells. Donors had CD4+ T cell counts above 400 cells/uL and were CMV-seropositive. This was the immunoSEQ version 4 assay in survey mode. Template was genomic DNA at 10 ng/uL, with up to 1 ug used per sample. Data came from immunoSEQ multiplex PCR; TCRdb stores just in-frame clones and leaves some out. The data contain approximately 65,000 clones, roughly 75% of them singletons.

The V call is TRBV6-2 or TRBV6-3, the J call TRBJ1-4; 7 positions agree with TRBD1. This clonotype originated in an adult man with HIV who was CMV-seropositive. The source material was CD4+ T cells sorted from PBMCs after approximately 19-hour stimulation, sampled from a patient who received antiretroviral therapy. This CDR3 is CASSGQVLLRGEKLFF. In DNA form, the CDR3 reads TGTGCCAGCAGTGGACAGGTCCTCTTACGGGGTGAAAAACTGTTTTTT.